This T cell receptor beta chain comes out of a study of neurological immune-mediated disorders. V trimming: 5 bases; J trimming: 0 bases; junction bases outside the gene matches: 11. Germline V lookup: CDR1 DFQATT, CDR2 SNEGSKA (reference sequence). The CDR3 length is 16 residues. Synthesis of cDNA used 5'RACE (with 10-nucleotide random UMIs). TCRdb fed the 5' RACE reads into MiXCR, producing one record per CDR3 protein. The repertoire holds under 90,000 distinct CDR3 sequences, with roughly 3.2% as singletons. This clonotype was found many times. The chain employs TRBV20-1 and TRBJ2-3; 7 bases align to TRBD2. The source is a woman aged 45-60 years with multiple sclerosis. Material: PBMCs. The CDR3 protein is CSAVQRGAPSTDTQYF. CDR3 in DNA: TGCAGTGCTGTCCAGCGGGGAGCCCCTAGCACAGATACGCAGTATTTT.